This is a list of T cell receptor beta chains from one sample in a study of T cell changes during pregnancy in multiple sclerosis. The data were produced by immunoSEQ multiplex PCR, yet TCRdb's version contains in-frame clones alone and is incomplete. The sample lists about 28,000 clones; around nine tenths were seen once. Sequencing used CD8+ T cells from peripheral blood mononuclear cells, obtained before pregnancy. The receptors stem from a female donor with multiple sclerosis, enrolled in a pregnancy study. Each CDR3 is given with its conserved first and last residue. The D gene is left open where the match is weak. Only part of the rows carry a size: once, few, many, or a class if the clone is expanded.

TRBD2 | medium-sized | TRBJ2-3 | TRBV6-4 | CASSEGAGGSDTQYF | TGTGCCAGCAGTGAGGGAGCGGGAGGCTCAGATACGCAGTATTTT
- | - | TRBJ1-6 | TRBV4-1 | CASSQDPTREAGSPLHF | TGCGCCAGCAGCCAAGATCCTACGCGAGAAGCGGGTTCACCCCTCCACTTT
- | - | TRBJ2-4 | TRBV7-7 | CASSLYRAGEAKNIQYF | TGTGCTAGCAGCTTATATAGGGCAGGGGAAGCCAAAAACATTCAGTACTTC
- | many | TRBJ2-7 | TRBV9 | CASSVGEEGWYEQYF | TGTGCCAGCAGCGTAGGCGAGGAGGGATGGTACGAGCAGTACTTC
- | - | TRBJ2-7 | TRBV7-9 | CASSLPGALEQYF | TGTGCCAGCAGCTTACCAGGGGCCCTTGAGCAGTACTTC
TRBD1 | - | TRBJ2-7 | TRBV11-2 | CASSSGIIGQGIPYEQYF | TGTGCCAGCAGCTCAGGGATCATTGGACAGGGGATACCCTACGAGCAGTACTTC
TRBD2 | once | TRBJ2-1 | TRBV4-1 | CASSQGAGDIYNEQFF | TGCGCCAGCAGCCAAGGAGCGGGAGATATCTACAATGAGCAGTTCTTC
- | once | TRBJ2-7 | TRBV29-1 | CSVEDSVYEQYF | TGCAGCGTTGAGGACAGCGTCTACGAGCAGTACTTC
TRBD2 | - | TRBJ2-7 | TRBV5-1 | CASSLVAGGDEQYF | TGCGCCAGCAGCTTGGTAGCGGGTGGGGACGAGCAGTACTTC
- | - | TRBJ1-5 | TRBV27 | CASALGGSNQPQHF | TGTGCCAGCGCTCTTGGGGGGAGCAATCAGCCCCAGCATTTT
- | - | TRBJ2-1 | TRBV2 | CASSDTGGKGGRAYNEQFF | TGTGCCAGCAGTGATACTGGGGGTAAAGGGGGGAGGGCCTACAATGAGCAGTTCTTC
- | once | TRBJ1-2 | TRBV4-1 | CASSQEGVPSYGYTF | TGCGCCAGCAGCCAGGAGGGAGTACCTTCCTATGGCTACACCTTC
TRBD2 | - | TRBJ2-3 | TRBV10-3 | CAIAQGGDSHSWYF | TGTGCCATTGCCCAGGGAGGGGACTCCCATTCTTGGTATTTT
TRBD2 | - | TRBJ2-7 | TRBV2 | CASSTRDRGILAGGPVSGEQYF | TGTGCCAGCAGTACCCGGGATCGAGGGATCCTGGCGGGAGGGCCGGTGTCTGGGGAGCAGTACTTC
TRBD1 | - | TRBJ2-7 | TRBV19 | CASSPRTGSHEQYF | TGTGCCAGTAGTCCTCGGACAGGGAGCCACGAGCAGTACTTC
TRBD1 | - | TRBJ1-1 | TRBV11-3 | CASSARQGMNTEAFF | TGTGCCAGCAGCGCCAGACAGGGAATGAACACTGAAGCTTTCTTT
- | - | TRBJ2-3 | TRBV9 | CASSGGGEVDTQYF | TGTGCCAGCAGCGGAGGGGGAGAGGTAGATACGCAGTATTTT
- | - | TRBJ2-7 | TRBV29-1 | CSVQQGYEQYF | TGCAGCGTCCAACAGGGTTACGAGCAGTACTTC
TRBD1 | - | TRBJ2-1 | TRBV6-1 | CASSSGTGRADEQFF | TGTGCCAGCAGTTCCGGGACAGGGCGGGCCGATGAGCAGTTCTTC
TRBD2 | - | TRBJ2-3 | TRBV6-5 | CASSSGLAADTQYF | TGTGCCAGCAGTTCCGGACTAGCCGCAGATACGCAGTATTTT
- | - | TRBJ2-1 | TRBV27 | CASSNRAGLLGNEQFF | TGTGCCAGCAGTAACCGCGCGGGACTCCTCGGCAATGAGCAGTTCTTC
TRBD2 | - | TRBJ2-1 | TRBV28 | CASRGLAGAYNEQFF | TGTGCCAGCAGGGGACTAGCGGGAGCGTACAATGAGCAGTTCTTC
TRBD2 | - | TRBJ2-7 | TRBV14 | CASSQDRLAGGSEQYF | TGTGCCAGCAGCCAAGATCGGCTAGCGGGAGGGAGCGAGCAGTACTTC
- | - | TRBJ2-3 | TRBV11-2 | CASSWSGGFTDTQYF | TGTGCCAGCAGCTGGAGTGGGGGGTTCACAGATACGCAGTATTTT
- | - | TRBJ2-7 | TRBV2 | CASTDTLASRSYEQYF | TGTGCCAGCACCGACACGCTAGCGAGTCGATCCTACGAGCAGTACTTC
- | - | TRBJ2-1 | TRBV27 | CASSPRLNEQFF | TGTGCCAGCAGTCCGCGTCTCAATGAGCAGTTCTTC
- | - | TRBJ2-3 | TRBV2 | CASSKAGSLGDTQYF | TGTGCCAGCAGCAAAGCCGGGAGCCTTGGGGATACGCAGTATTTT
- | - | TRBJ2-5 | TRBV28 | CASSILREQETQYF | TGTGCCAGCAGTATCTTGAGGGAACAAGAGACCCAGTACTTC
- | once | TRBJ1-2 | TRBV27 | CASSLSSRGGGYGYTF | TGTGCCAGCAGTTTATCGAGCCGGGGTGGAGGCTATGGCTACACCTTC
- | - | TRBJ2-7 | TRBV7-3 | CASSYIRDSEQYF | TGTGCCAGCAGCTACATCCGGGACTCCGAGCAGTACTTC
- | - | TRBJ2-5 | TRBV10-3 | CAISETVVGGQETQYF | TGTGCCATCAGTGAGACCGTAGTGGGGGGCCAAGAGACCCAGTACTTC
TRBD2 | - | TRBJ2-7 | TRBV28 | CASSLCGAGTSDLLCEQYF | TGTGCCAGCAGTTTATGCGGGGCCGGGACTAGCGACCTTCTCTGCGAGCAGTACTTC
- | - | TRBJ1-4 | TRBV7-9 | CASSSGGNNEKLFF | TGTGCCAGCAGCTCCGGGGGGAATAATGAAAAACTGTTTTTT
- | - | TRBJ1-4 | TRBV7-9 | CASSPVTEYNEKLFF | TGTGCCAGCAGCCCCGTGACAGAGTATAATGAAAAACTGTTTTTT
- | - | TRBJ1-5 | TRBV6-5 | CASSPDSFSNQPQHF | TGTGCCAGCAGCCCCGACAGCTTTAGCAATCAGCCCCAGCATTTT
- | once | TRBJ2-1 | TRBV4-3 | CASSQERDWVSDEQFF | TGCGCCAGCAGCCAAGAAAGAGACTGGGTTAGCGATGAGCAGTTCTTC
TRBD1 | - | TRBJ2-7 | TRBV29-1 | CSVRQGESYEQYF | TGCAGCGTAAGACAGGGGGAGTCCTACGAGCAGTACTTC
- | - | TRBJ2-1 | TRBV6-5 | CASSLSSSGLHNEQFF | TGTGCCAGCAGTTTAAGTTCGAGCGGTCTGCACAATGAGCAGTTCTTC
- | - | TRBJ1-2 | TRBV7-9 | CASSPPSGLENGYTF | TGTGCCAGCAGCCCACCCTCGGGTCTGGAAAATGGCTACACCTTC
TRBD2 | - | TRBJ2-5 | TRBV14 | CASSLSGSGSETQYF | TGTGCCAGCAGCCTCAGCGGGAGTGGTTCGGAGACCCAGTACTTC
TRBD2 | - | TRBJ2-2 | TRBV27 | CASSLSLFREDANTGELFF | TGTGCCAGCAGTTTATCGCTTTTTCGGGAGGACGCGAACACCGGGGAGCTGTTTTTT
TRBD2 | - | TRBJ2-7 | TRBV4-1 | CASSQTSGRLYEQYF | TGCGCCAGCAGCCAGACTAGCGGGAGGCTTTACGAGCAGTACTTC
TRBD2 | - | TRBJ2-1 | TRBV10-3 | CAISEPGTSGREEEQFF | TGTGCCATCAGTGAGCCCGGGACTAGCGGGAGAGAGGAAGAGCAGTTCTTC